This entry concerns a single TCR beta chain. Its antigen remains unidentified. These data are taken from a study of a mutant IDH1 vaccine in newly diagnosed glioma. At the level of the study: First vaccine doses came 4-6 weeks after radiotherapy alone, or with temozolomide cycles. Before enrollment, the patients had been treated with radiotherapy alone, temozolomide alone, or both together. Most of them had received both.

CDR1 is SEHNR and CDR2 is FQNEAQ in the germline V gene (reference sequence). The CDR3 has 15 residues. Trimming took 3 bases from V and 4 from J, leaving 15 bases between them. TCRdb's copy holds only in-frame clones and misses some; the assay was immunoSEQ multiplex PCR. The data show 60,000 to 75,000 clones, more than 85% seen once. Time point meaning: week 35, safety follow-up. Topical imiquimod was applied with each vaccine dose, which held 300 ug of mutant IDH1 20-mer peptide. The sequencing used PBMCs, collected from a glioma patient whose treatment included an IDH1 peptide vaccine. This clonotype was sampled from a man aged 25 to 40 with glioma. The chain couples TRBV7-9 to TRBJ1-1; D gene uncertain. For the CDR3, the DNA is TGTGCCAGCAGCTTTAACATCCGGGAGATCACTGAAGCTTTCTTT. Translating it yields CASSFNIREITEAFF.